This T cell receptor (beta chain) was retrieved from a study of T cell repertoires in cytomegalovirus infection. TCRdb reanalysed the reads using MiXCR and keeps one entry per CDR3 protein. This table has about 700,000 distinct CDR3 sequences, approximately 33% appearing once. The CDR3 has 17 amino acids. Per germline, CDR1 KGHSH and CDR2 LQKENI. V was clipped by 8 bases and J by 4 bases, with 24 bases between them. For this clonotype: Its antigen remains unidentified.

The specimen comprised cultured PBMCs, sampled from culture after CMV antigen stimulation. The chain links TRBV18 to TRBJ2-1, with D possibly being TRBD1 (6 bases). This TCR was recovered from a human donor in good health (CMV status not recorded). Some clones in this sample may be carry-over from other donors' samples. Here the CDR3 DNA reads TGTGCCAGCACCCATATAAGAGGGACACTGTCTTACAATGAGCAGTTCTTC. Protein: CASTHIRGTLSYNEQFF.